Below, one T cell receptor beta chain is given with its context. The antigen is undetermined. This CDR3 comprises 16 residues. V lost 5 bases and J 5 bases, leaving 21 bases between the germline ends. The germline gives CDR1 SEHNR, CDR2 FQNEAQ (reference sequence). Central memory, naive, regulatory and stem cell-like memory CD4+ cells were sorted by CD45RO/CCR7/CD25/CD127/CD95/CD27. As every portion of the isolated RNA was reverse transcribed, the sequencing read expressed TCRB transcripts. This table comes from immunoSEQ multiplex PCR, and its TCRdb copy is limited to in-frame clones, with some not included. Here the sample spans under 400,000 clones, around 13% being singletons. The sample belongs to a study of beta chain features in type 1 diabetes. Study outcomes and limitations: Moderate but significant shortening of TCRB CDR3s was recorded in all four CD4+ subsets from Type 1 diabetes patients. The influence of HLA type on TCRB rearrangement stayed undetermined.

The clonotype was recovered from a young man in good health. Material: naive CD4+ T cells from blood. The V and J genes are TRBV7-9 and TRBJ1-1; maybe TRBD1 (5 bases). The CDR3 nucleotides are TGTGCCAGCAGCCCAGGCCGAGGGAGGGGAGGGACTGAAGCTTTCTTT. It translates to CASSPGRGRGGTEAFF.